Reported below is one T cell receptor beta chain. Its antigen is undetermined. The source of the sample is a study of OX40 agonist ivuxolimab in advanced cancers. Study at large: One hepatocellular carcinoma and two cutaneous melanoma patients partially responded. General study points: By week 6 at 0.1 to 3.0 mg/kg, blood CD4+ and CD8+ T cells had expanded clonally. Some of the lowest clonal expansion was seen in partial responders at 0.1-3.0 mg/kg.

The table came from immunoSEQ multiplex PCR; TCRdb's copy has only in-frame clones and leaves some out. Here the sample spans approximately 110,000 clones, less than 95% being singletons. V lost 7 bases and J lost 4, with 10 bases in between. The CDR3 covers 12 residues. Per the germline V gene, CDR1 is MNHNY and CDR2 is SVGAGI (reference sequence). Collection of blood occurred at baseline, at cycle 4 day 1, and at cycle 7 day 1. This chain connects TRBV6-6 to TRBJ1-2, with a tentative D call TRBD1 (5 bases). The clonotype comes from an adult with an advanced solid tumor such as melanoma, head and neck, liver or kidney cancer. This sample comprised CD4+ or CD8+ T cells sorted from blood, obtained in a trial of the OX40 agonist ivuxolimab. Written as DNA, the CDR3 is TGTGCCAGCAACTCAGACAGCTATGGCTACACCTTC. Translation: CASNSDSYGYTF.